This T cell receptor (beta chain) was sequenced during a study of T cell clones after liver transplantation. As for the study in general: Subjects received no induction therapy and standard immunosuppression until randomization at 12-24 months post-transplant.

CDR1 and CDR2 from the germline V gene are SGHRS and YFSETQ. The CDR3 is made up of 11 amino acids. V lost 3 bases and J 7 bases, leaving 8 bases between the germline ends. As to this clone: Its matching antigen is unknown.

TCRdb's table, derived via immunoSEQ multiplex PCR, lists solely in-frame clones and lacks some. The table includes tens of thousands of clones, around four fifths detected once. Study outcomes and limitations: In two subjects, few donor cells limited the measurable donor-reactive repertoire.

The rearrangement joins TRBV5-1 to TRBJ2-7, with D unresolved. This sequence originates from a human patient who received a liver transplant. Some T cells may be graft donor cells. This specimen consisted of CD4+ T cells from blood, obtained approximately 3.5 years after liver transplant. DNA of the CDR3: TGCGCCAGCAGCTACATAGGAGAGCAGTACTTC. The encoded protein is CASSYIGEQYF.